The rows below give T cell receptor beta chains drawn from one sample of a study of T cell repertoires in cytomegalovirus infection. These receptors' targets are unknown. TCRdb recomputed calls from the reads with MiXCR, one row per CDR3 protein. The repertoire holds about 920,000 distinct CDR3 sequences, with approximately 32% as singletons. Here the sequenced sample was cultured CD8+ T cells from PBMCs, taken from culture after CMV antigen stimulation. These receptors were collected from a human donor in good health (CMV status not recorded). Some clones in this sample may be carry-over from other donors' samples. Each CDR3 is given with its conserved first and last residue. The D gene is left open where the match is weak. Some rows have no size entry. The others give once, few or many, or a class for an expanded clone.

clone_size	d_call	v_call	j_call	cdr3_nt	cdr3_aa
NA	NA	TRBV25-1	TRBJ1-6	TGTGCCAGCAGTGAATGGGGCCCCTATAATTCACCCCTCCACTTT	CASSEWGPYNSPLHF
NA	NA	TRBV5-5	TRBJ1-2	TGTGCCAGCAGCTCAGTAGGTTCGCGCCTTAACTATGGCTACACCTTC	CASSSVGSRLNYGYTF
NA	NA	TRBV12-3/TRBV12-4	TRBJ2-1	TGTGCCAGCAGTTTCCACGGATACAATGAGCAGTTCTTC	CASSFHGYNEQFF
few	NA	TRBV12-3/TRBV12-4	TRBJ1-1	TGTGCCACCTTTTTCACTGAAGCTTTCTTT	CATFFTEAFF
NA	TRBD2	TRBV9	TRBJ2-4	TGTGCCAGCAGCGTAGCTGTCGGGGGGGGCAACATTCAGTACTTC	CASSVAVGGGNIQYF
many	TRBD1	TRBV12-3/TRBV12-4	TRBJ1-2	TGTGCCAGCAGTCCCCGGGACAGGGGGTATGGCTACACCTTC	CASSPRDRGYGYTF
few	NA	TRBV7-6	TRBJ1-1	TGTGCCAGCAGCGAATATACCGGGGGCCAGAACACTGAAGCTTTCTTT	CASSEYTGGQNTEAFF
NA	TRBD1	TRBV7-2	TRBJ2-2	TGTGCCAGCAGCTTGGGACAGGGGACCACCGGGGAGCTGTTTTTT	CASSLGQGTTGELFF
NA	NA	TRBV27	TRBJ2-6	TGTGCCAGCAGCCCTCTGACCTCTGGGGCCAACGTCCTGACTTTC	CASSPLTSGANVLTF
few	TRBD1	TRBV6-5	TRBJ1-6	TGTGCCAGCACAGGGGGACGGTCACCCCTCCACTTT	CASTGGRSPLHF
few	TRBD1	TRBV6-8	TRBJ2-2	TGTGCCAGCAGTTACTCCAGCCTACGACAGGGCCGGACCGGGGAGCTGTTTTTT	CASSYSSLRQGRTGELFF
few	NA	TRBV5-8	TRBJ1-1	TGTGCCAGCAGCCGGGCCTTTCGAACTGAAGCTTTCTTT	CASSRAFRTEAFF
few	TRBD1	TRBV5-1	TRBJ2-1	TGCGCCAGCAGCCAAGGACAGGGGATAAACGATGAGCAGTTCTTC	CASSQGQGINDEQFF
NA	TRBD1	TRBV6-5	TRBJ2-7	TGTGCCAGCATTCCTCGGGACAGGAGTTACGAGCAGTACTTC	CASIPRDRSYEQYF
NA	NA	TRBV4-3	TRBJ2-2	TGCGCCAGCAGCCAAGAATTGGACTTCGGTTTTGCCGGGGAGCTGTTTTTT	CASSQELDFGFAGELFF
NA	NA	TRBV19	TRBJ1-1	TGTGCCAGTAGTATTGGGGACGTTGAAGCTTTCTTT	CASSIGDVEAFF
NA	TRBD2	TRBV7-9	TRBJ2-1	TGTGCCAGCAGTCTAGCGGGGGGGCGTCCCAATGAGCAGTTCTTC	CASSLAGGRPNEQFF
few	NA	TRBV11-2	TRBJ2-1	TGTGCCAGCAGCGCGACGCTCGGGGTGGAGGGGAATGAGCAGTTCTTC	CASSATLGVEGNEQFF
few	TRBD2	TRBV11-3	TRBJ2-5	TGTGCCAGCAGCTCCGGACTAGCGGGTAGGGCGTACCAAGAGACCCAGTACTTC	CASSSGLAGRAYQETQYF
NA	TRBD1	TRBV7-6	TRBJ1-6	TGTACCAGCAGCTCGACAGGGAGTTATTCACCCCTCCACTTT	CTSSSTGSYSPLHF
NA	TRBD1	TRBV5-6	TRBJ2-7	TGTGCCAGCAGCGCACAACCGGGACAGGTCTGGAGATACGAGCAGTACTTC	CASSAQPGQVWRYEQYF
NA	NA	TRBV20-1	TRBJ2-5	TGCAGTGCTCCACCTACAGGGAACCAAGAGACCCAGTACTTC	CSAPPTGNQETQYF
NA	NA	TRBV19	TRBJ1-1	TGTGCCAGTACCTCGCGATCCCCCAAAATGAACACTGAAGCTTTCTTT	CASTSRSPKMNTEAFF
NA	TRBD1	TRBV19	TRBJ2-1	TGTGCCAGTAGTGAGTGGACAGGGAGAATCTCCTACAATGAGCAGTTCTTC	CASSEWTGRISYNEQFF
few	NA	TRBV7-6	TRBJ2-1	TGTGCCAGCAGCTCCCCGCGGGACCCACGGACCAATGAGCAGTTCTTC	CASSSPRDPRTNEQFF
NA	NA	TRBV5-5	TRBJ2-1	TGTGCCAGCAGCTTGGTCGAGATCTCCTACAATGAGCAGTTCTTC	CASSLVEISYNEQFF
NA	NA	TRBV6-5	TRBJ2-7	TGTGCCAGCAGTGTCGGGGGGCCCGACGAGCAGTACTTC	CASSVGGPDEQYF
NA	NA	TRBV19	TRBJ1-1	TGTGCCAGTAGTATAGAACCAGGTGAATTTAAGAACACTAAAGCTTTCTTT	CASSIEPGEFKNTKAFF
NA	NA	TRBV12-3/TRBV12-4	TRBJ2-1	TGTGCCAGCACTCAGGGAAGGAATGAGCAGTTCTTC	CASTQGRNEQFF
NA	NA	TRBV10-3	TRBJ2-1	TGTGCCGTAGCCAGTAATGAGCAGTTCTTC	CAVASNEQFF
NA	NA	TRBV12-3/TRBV12-4	TRBJ2-3	TGTGCCAGCAGTTTGCTAGAAAGCACAGATACGCAGTATTTT	CASSLLESTDTQYF
NA	TRBD1	TRBV29-1	TRBJ2-1	TGTAGCTTTGAAGATGGTTCAGGACAGGGGGTTTCGTTCGAGCAGTTCTTC	CSFEDGSGQGVSFEQFF
few	NA	TRBV7-3	TRBJ2-2	TGTGCCAGCAGCCCACCGGGGGCTTCGAACACCGGGGAGCTGTTTTTT	CASSPPGASNTGELFF
NA	TRBD1	TRBV11-2	TRBJ2-4	TGTGCCAGCAGCTTAGATCGTGGACAGGGCAAAAACATTCAGTACTTC	CASSLDRGQGKNIQYF
few	NA	TRBV7-9	TRBJ1-3	TGTGCCAGCAGCCAAGGGGGGGCGTCTGGAAACACCATATATTTT	CASSQGGASGNTIYF
many	TRBD1	TRBV7-8	TRBJ2-7	TGTGCCAGCAGCCCCTATACCGACAGGGTCGACGAGCAGTACTTC	CASSPYTDRVDEQYF
NA	NA	TRBV6-2/TRBV6-3	TRBJ1-1	TGTGCCACGTACGGGGAGAACACTGAAGCTTTCTTT	CATYGENTEAFF
NA	NA	TRBV5-5	TRBJ2-2	TGTGCCAGCAGCTTTTTTCAGGGTGACACCGGGGAGCTGTTTTTT	CASSFFQGDTGELFF
NA	NA	TRBV19	TRBJ2-1	TGTGCCAGTAGTCCCCGGGGGAGTGAGCAGTTCTTC	CASSPRGSEQFF
NA	NA	TRBV5-5	TRBJ1-2	TGTGCCAGCAGCTTCGACATTCGAATGAGGGACTATGGCTACACCTTC	CASSFDIRMRDYGYTF
NA	TRBD1	TRBV27	TRBJ2-3	TGTGCCAGCAGTCCTAGACAGGGACACACAGATACGCAGTATTTT	CASSPRQGHTDTQYF
NA	NA	TRBV28	TRBJ1-4	TGTGCCAGCAGCCGTACATATGCTTGGCGTGAAAAACTGTTTTTT	CASSRTYAWREKLFF
NA	NA	TRBV27	TRBJ1-5	TGTGCCAGCAGTTTACGGGGGGCTTTAAAGCCCCAGCATTTT	CASSLRGALKPQHF
few	NA	TRBV19	TRBJ2-5	TGTGCCAGTAGTATCCAGGTGGGGGGTCAAGAGACCCAGTACTTC	CASSIQVGGQETQYF
NA	TRBD1	TRBV11-2	TRBJ2-7	TGTGCCAGCAGCCAGGACAGGGGTTTCGGCTCCTACGAGCAGTACTTC	CASSQDRGFGSYEQYF
few	NA	TRBV12-3/TRBV12-4	TRBJ2-2	TGTGCCAGCAGTTTAAGCCGCTGGGAGCGCGGGGAGCTGTTTTTT	CASSLSRWERGELFF
many	NA	TRBV7-9	TRBJ2-5	TGTGCCAGCAGCTTAACAGCCAGGGCCCTCCAAGAGACCCAGTACTTC	CASSLTARALQETQYF
NA	NA	TRBV7-9	TRBJ1-1	TGTGCCAGCAGCTTCACGGTCCCGGAAGCTTTCTTT	CASSFTVPEAFF
NA	NA	TRBV19	TRBJ1-2	TGTGCCAGTAGTGGGCAGGCGCCTGGCTACACCTTC	CASSGQAPGYTF
NA	NA	TRBV12-3/TRBV12-4	TRBJ2-7	TGTGCCAGCAGTGATGGGCCGATCACTACCTACGAGCAGTACTTC	CASSDGPITTYEQYF
NA	NA	TRBV6-2/TRBV6-3	TRBJ1-1	TGTGCCAGCAGTTACTCGTTGACAACCGAAGCTTTCTTT	CASSYSLTTEAFF
few	TRBD1	TRBV10-3	TRBJ1-1	TGTGCCATCAGCGGCAACAGGGGAGCAGCTGAAGCTTTCTTT	CAISGNRGAAEAFF
few	TRBD2	TRBV28	TRBJ2-3	TGTGCCAGCAGTCCTCTCCTACTAGCGGGGGGCTCAGATACGCAGTATTTT	CASSPLLLAGGSDTQYF
many	NA	TRBV7-8	TRBJ2-2	TGTGCCAGCAGCTTGATGAGCGCGAACACCGGGGAGCTGTTTTTT	CASSLMSANTGELFF
few	TRBD1	TRBV18	TRBJ1-6	TGTGCCAGCTCACCGAGGGGGCCAGGATCACCCCTCCACTTT	CASSPRGPGSPLHF
few	NA	TRBV27	TRBJ1-1	TGTGCCAGCAGTTTGAGGGCGTGGACTGAAGCTTTCTTT	CASSLRAWTEAFF
NA	NA	TRBV12-3/TRBV12-4	TRBJ2-7	TGTGCCAGCAGGGGACCTAAAGGGGCCTACGAGCAGTACTTC	CASRGPKGAYEQYF